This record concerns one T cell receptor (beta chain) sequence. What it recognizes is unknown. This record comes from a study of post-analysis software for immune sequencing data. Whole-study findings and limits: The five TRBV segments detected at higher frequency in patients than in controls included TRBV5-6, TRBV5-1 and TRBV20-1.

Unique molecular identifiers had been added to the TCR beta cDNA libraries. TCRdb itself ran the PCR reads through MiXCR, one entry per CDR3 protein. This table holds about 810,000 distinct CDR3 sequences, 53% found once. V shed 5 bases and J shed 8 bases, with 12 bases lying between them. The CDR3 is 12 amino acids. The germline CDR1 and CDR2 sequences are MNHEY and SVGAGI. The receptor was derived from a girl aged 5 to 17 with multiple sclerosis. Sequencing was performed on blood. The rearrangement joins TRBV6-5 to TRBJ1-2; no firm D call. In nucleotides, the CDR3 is TGTGCCAGCAGTCCCGCCGATTTGGGCTACACCTTC. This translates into CASSPADLGYTF.